Listed below are T cell receptor beta chains from one sample, sequenced in a study of somatic mutations in cytotoxic T cells in rheumatoid arthritis. Produced via immunoSEQ multiplex PCR; TCRdb's table is partial and in-frame only. The table has some 40,000 clones, approximately 84% seen once; the top ten hold more than 2.5%. The specimen sequenced was CD8+ T cells sorted from blood. These receptor sequences come from a man in his forties in good health. CDR3s include the opening cysteine and the closing phenylalanine or tryptophan. The D gene is left open where the match is weak.

D gene	CDR3 length	V gene	J gene	CDR3 DNA	CDR3 protein
-	14	TRBV27	TRBJ1-1	TGTGCCAGCAGTTCATCCGGGACTTACACTGAAGCTTTCTTT	CASSSSGTYTEAFF
-	14	TRBV5-1	TRBJ2-3	TGCGCCAGCAGCTTAAGCGGGAGCACAGATACGCAGTATTTT	CASSLSGSTDTQYF
TRBD2	17	TRBV11-2	TRBJ2-7	TGTGCCAGCAGCTTAGGTAGCGGGGGACCCAGCTCCTACGAGCAGTACTTC	CASSLGSGGPSSYEQYF
-	14	TRBV5-4	TRBJ2-7	TGTGCCAGCAGCCCGGGACCAGGGGTTTACGAGCAGTACTTC	CASSPGPGVYEQYF
-	16	TRBV7-2	TRBJ2-3	TGTGCCAGCAGCCCGGAACAGGGACCCGCCACAGATACGCAGTATTTT	CASSPEQGPATDTQYF
-	14	TRBV7-9	TRBJ1-4	TGTGCCAGCAGCTTAGAAGGTCAGGTTGAAAAACTGTTTTTT	CASSLEGQVEKLFF
TRBD2	14	TRBV30	TRBJ2-1	TGTGCCTGGAGTTTAACTAGCGGGATCAATGAGCAGTTCTTC	CAWSLTSGINEQFF
TRBD2	15	TRBV10-3	TRBJ2-7	TGTGCCATCAGTGAGTCGGGGGGGAGTAGTACCCAGCAGTACTTC	CAISESGGSSTQQYF
TRBD1	15	TRBV28	TRBJ2-7	TGTGCCAGCAGTCCCCCGGGACAGGGGGCGGACGAGCAGTACTTC	CASSPPGQGADEQYF
-	16	TRBV11-2	TRBJ2-7	TGTGCCAGCAGCTCCCGCTTCGGGGGCAGCTCCTACGAGCAGTACTTC	CASSSRFGGSSYEQYF
-	15	TRBV28	TRBJ1-1	TGTGCCAGCAGTTTATTGGAGGACTACGGAACTGAAGCTTTCTTT	CASSLLEDYGTEAFF